The source of this TCR beta chain is a study of radiotherapy plus CTLA-4 blockade in lung cancer. Study as a whole: An objective response was seen in around 19% of patients, and disease control in over 25%. The study's findings and limits: The authors reported that early blood T cell clone dynamics, with interferon-beta, best predicted response. In blood, TCR clones derived from the tumor expanded after radiotherapy plus ipilimumab.

Focal radiation with ipilimumab CTLA-4 blockade was given to patients with chemo-refractory metastatic non-small-cell lung cancer. Profiling relied on immunoSEQ multiplex PCR, and the TCRdb table lists in-frame clones only, not all of them. The table lists 86,000 or so clones, over 70% of them singletons. As for this clone: Its matching antigen is unknown.

Germline CDR1 LNHDA, CDR2 SQIVND (reference sequence). The CDR3 spans 13 residues. V lost 5 bases to trimming and J lost 0 bases, with 8 bases between them. This specimen was peripheral blood, taken from a patient treated with radiotherapy plus ipilimumab. The J gene is TRBJ2-7, the V gene TRBV19, with D unclear. The receptor was isolated from a human donor with non-small cell lung cancer who had a partial response to radiotherapy plus ipilimumab. Some clones in this sample may be carry-over from other donors' samples. The CDR3 is CASSPPGSYEQYF. The CDR3 region has the DNA TGTGCCAGTAGTCCCCCCGGCTCCTACGAGCAGTACTTC. Drawing the rest from reference TRBV19 and TRBJ2-7, the complete variable domain is DGGITQSPKYLFRKEGQNVTLSCEQNLNHDAMYWYRQDPGQGLRLIYYSQIVNDFQKGDIAEGYSVSREKKESFPLTVTSAQKNPTAFYLCASSPPGSYEQYFGPGTRLTVT.